This TCR beta chain was captured in a study of blood T cells in healthy people across ages (dated by TCRdb to 2014 to 2015). With respect to the entire study: In model experiments, template switching captured about one uniquely barcoded TCR beta cDNA molecule for every two T cells. To avoid experimental bias, donors of different ages were distributed randomly across sequencing lanes. Age-related changes in TCR beta repertoire diversity were measured in the study by deep sequencing normalized with unique cDNA molecular identifiers. The study analyzed two additional independent replicas of 1 million unique cDNA reads from the same blood draw for two donors, one aged 18 to 29 and one aged 80 or older. The donors were divided into four age groups: young (average approximately 16 years), middle-aged (under 40), aged (about 56) and long-lived (82). Study-level results and caveats: Because profiling used bulk unsorted PBMCs, naive and antigen-experienced compartments could not be compared conclusively. As age increased, observed TCR beta diversity per million T cells dropped in a roughly linear way, and a significant reduction was already evident by age 40. Compared with the aged group, the long-lived group had more naive CD4+ T cells, fewer expanded clones and increased TCR diversity, a pattern suggesting age selection. Because the CMV infection status of the donors was unknown, age-related changes in expanded clonotypes may potentially have been confounded. Estimates of total diversity based on one million sequenced T cells were considered lower bounds and underestimates. Observed TCR beta diversity correlated strongly with the percentage of naive T cells measured by flow cytometry.

Details on this clonotype: No antigen is known for it. The record has no base qualities; no much larger clone is one base away.

V ends up 2 bases short and J 2 bases short, with an unmatched junction base count of 9. The CDR3 runs 17 residues from the cysteine to the phenylalanine. Left in the record is the CDR3 DNA by itself, 51 bases read in frame from the first base. The germline V gene sets CDR1 to MDHEN and CDR2 to SYDVKM. Libraries were constructed by 5' RACE. TCRdb records Illumina HiSeq 2500 as the sequencer. A second PCR of roughly 7 to 11 cycles was performed with a sample-barcoded 5' primer and a J-beta primer mix. Each TCR beta cDNA molecule received a unique molecular identifier from a template-switch 5' adaptor carrying 12 random nucleotides. Each sample yielded at least 3 million CDR3-containing paired-end reads. All of the RNA was converted into first-strand cDNA using the Mint cDNA synthesis kit, with a TRBC-specific oligonucleotide serving as the primer. All cDNA was treated with uracil-DNA glycosylase and then went through a first 18-cycle PCR with the universal primers M1SS and BC2_uni_R. The published analysis was carried out like this. For normalization, 1 million high-quality reads, each with a distinct molecular identifier, were randomly selected from each sample. Reads sharing molecular identifiers were discarded rather than binned into consensus sequences. MiTCR, set to a Q25 quality threshold and the strictest error-elimination algorithm, was used for CDR3 identification, clonotype clustering and error correction. A nonparametric unseen species model using Euler transformation provided a lower-bound estimate of total TCR beta diversity. TCRdb applied fastp at Q25 and MiXCR to the public reads, then kept only in-frame beta chains. Rows matching on CDR3 protein sequence are summarized as one entry with the most common DNA and genes. TCRdb, rather than the study authors, made the V and J calls. The sample includes about 2 million distinct CDR3 sequences, with around half observed a single time. Less than 2.5% of the sample is in the top ten clones.

Systemically healthy Caucasian individuals from Russia, some 40 in total and aged about 6 to 95 years, were included as donors. Roughly 10 milliliters of peripheral blood were drawn from each donor into EDTA-treated Vacutainer tubes. Ficoll-Paque density-gradient centrifugation was used to isolate PBMCs, with at least 6 million obtained per sample. Trizol reagent was used to extract total RNA from PBMCs, with at least 6 micrograms per sample. The percentages of naive CD45RAhigh/CD27high T cells were determined by flow cytometry on a PBMC aliquot from every donor. This TCR was recovered from a woman between 40 and 50 years old in good health. The source material was blood. The rearrangement joined TRBV28 to TRBJ2-5, and TRBD2 aligns with 9 junction nucleotides. The CDR3 amino acid sequence is: CASSLSGGGALQETQYF. The DNA sequence reads TGTGCCAGCAGTTTAAGTGGCGGGGGGGCCCTTCAAGAGACCCAGTACTTC.